These 27 T cell receptor beta chains share one sample of origin, sequenced in a study of blood T cell repertoires in COVID-19. Clones were sequenced by immunoSEQ multiplex PCR, and TCRdb holds only the in-frame ones, with some missing. The table shows 250,000 to 300,000 clones, with roughly nine tenths occurring only once. Sequencing was done on a sample of PBMCs or T cells enriched from blood (not recorded which). These receptors originate from a woman in her forties or fifties who had been exposed to COVID-19.

V gene TRBV30 combines with J gene TRBJ1-6; D is undetermined. This CDR3 spans 13 amino acids. From germline, CDR1 is GTSNPN and CDR2 SVGIG (reference sequence). V was clipped by 1 base and J by 9 bases, with 10 bases between them. CDR3 coding DNA: TGTGCCTGGAGTGATTCCGGAGCTTCACCCCTCCACTTT. Its translation is CAWSDSGASPLHF.

This chain links TRBV6-5 with TRBJ1-2; 7 bases are a match to TRBD1. Germline values: CDR1 MNHEY, CDR2 SVGAGI. The length of the CDR3 is 13 residues. Trimming cost V 9 bases and J 0 bases; bases outside gene matches: 4. The CDR3 protein is CASGTVANYGYTF. As DNA, the CDR3 is TGTGCCAGTGGGACAGTAGCTAACTATGGCTACACCTTC.

This rearrangement joins TRBV5-1 to TRBJ2-5; D might be TRBD1 (5 bases). V was clipped by 0 bases and J by 1 base, with 10 bases between them. Looked up from germline, CDR1 is SGHRS and CDR2 is YFSETQ. The CDR3 has 15 residues. This CDR3 reads CASSLGPGSQETQYF. The CDR3 DNA is TGCGCCAGCAGCTTGGGCCCAGGGTCCCAAGAGACCCAGTACTTC.

The chain couples TRBV5-8 to TRBJ2-3, with TRBD1 identical over 7 bases. The CDR3 spans 14 residues. Germline V gene sequence: CDR1 SGHTS, CDR2 YDEGEE. Losses at the gene ends were 6 bases for V and 2 bases for J; bases not matched to a gene: 6. CDR3 nucleotide sequence: TGTGCCAGCACCCGGACAGGCCTCACAGATACGCAGTATTTT. It encodes CASTRTGLTDTQYF.

Note on this clone: The same CDR3 is also encoded by other DNA sequences in this sample. The rearrangement joins TRBV5-1 to TRBJ1-5; the D is unclear. V was pared by 0 bases and J by 4 bases, with 5 bases between. The CDR3 consists of 13 residues. Germline CDR1 and CDR2: SGHRS and YFSETQ. The CDR3 coding sequence is TGCGCCAGCAGCTTGGGGCCGAATCAGCCCCAGCATTTT. As protein: CASSLGPNQPQHF. The full variable domain, rest sourced from reference TRBV5-1 and TRBJ1-5, is KAGVTQTPRYLIKTRGQQVTLSCSPISGHRSVSWYQQTPGQGLQFLFEYFSETQRNKGNFPGRFSGRQFSNSRSEMNVSTLELGDSALYLCASSLGPNQPQHFGDGTRLSIL.

The rearrangement joins TRBV7-9 to TRBJ1-6; D call uncertain. The V gene's germline CDR1 is SEHNR and CDR2 FQNEAQ (reference sequence). Trimming stripped 2 bases from V and 7 bases from J, with 9 bases between. CDR3 length: 14 residues. CDR3 in DNA: TGTGCCAGCAGCTTACCTGAGCCGAATTCACCCCTCCACTTT. Amino acids: CASSLPEPNSPLHF.

This clone occurred once. The V and J genes are TRBV6-2 or TRBV6-3 and TRBJ1-5; TRBD1 is a possible D gene (6 bases). The CDR3 length is 15 residues. The V end was cut by 2 bases, the J end by 4 bases, with 12 bases between. The V gene's germline CDR1 is MNHEY and CDR2 SVGEGT. The CDR3 DNA reads as TGTGCCAGCAGTTACGTACAGGGTGGGAATCAGCCCCAGCATTTT. Amino acid sequence: CASSYVQGGNQPQHF.

This clone was recorded only once. The V call is TRBV20-1, the J call TRBJ2-3, with D possibly being TRBD2 (5 bases). Germline CDR1 and CDR2: DFQATT and SNEGSKA (reference sequence). V was clipped by 7 bases and J by 6 bases, with 11 bases between them. This CDR3 region has 11 residues. Here the CDR3 reads CSVFRRDTQYF. The CDR3 DNA reads TGCAGTGTTTTTAGGAGGGATACGCAGTATTTT.

The rearrangement uses TRBV3-1 (or the pseudogene TRBV3-2) and TRBJ1-2; tentatively, D is TRBD1 (5 bases). Germline V lookup: CDR1 LGHDT, CDR2 YNNKEL (reference sequence). The CDR3 runs to 13 residues. V lost 1 base to trimming and J lost 4 bases, with 7 bases between them. In nucleotides, the CDR3 is TGTGCCAGCAGCCAAGGACAGTCCTATGGCTACACCTTC. It is translated as CASSQGQSYGYTF.

The gene calls are TRBV5-3 and TRBJ2-1; 10 positions agree with TRBD1. TRBV5-3 is an ORF, with its function uncertain. The CDR3 is 16 residues long. Trimming cost V 4 bases and J 3 bases; bases outside gene matches: 7. In DNA form, the CDR3 reads TGTGCCAGAAGCCTCGAGGGACAGGGGTTCTACAATGAGCAGTTCTTC. Translation: CARSLEGQGFYNEQFF.

V is TRBV21-1 and J is TRBJ1-2; the table's D call, TRBD1, has no DNA check behind it. TRBV21-1 is a recognized pseudogene. The CDR3 is 12 residues long. The DNA for the CDR3 is TGTGCCAGCAGCCGGACAGGGAGGGGCTACACCTTC. Translation gives CASSRTGRGYTF.

This clone has only one observation. The rearrangement joins TRBV7-2 to TRBJ1-2, with 7 bases matching TRBD1. After removal of 1 base from V and 4 bases from J, the junction contained 3 bases not matched to a gene. The CDR3 spans 14 residues. The germline CDR1 and CDR2 sequences are SGHTA and FQGNSA. CDR3 in amino acids: CASSLEGQPYGYTF. For the CDR3, the DNA is TGTGCCAGCAGCTTAGAGGGACAGCCCTATGGCTACACCTTC. The variable domain in full, with the rest retrieved from reference TRBV7-2 and TRBJ1-2, is GAGVSQSPSNKVTEKGKDVELRCDPISGHTALYWYRQSLGQGLEFLIYFQGNSAPDKSGLPSDRFSAERTGGSVSTLTIQRTQQEDSAVYLCASSLEGQPYGYTFGSGTRLTVV.

The chain has TRBV21-1 and TRBJ1-3. TRBV21-1 is listed as a pseudogene. The CDR3 is made up of 16 amino acids. The CDR3 bases are TGTGCCAGCAGCAAGGGGGGGACCTACTCTGGAAACACCATATATTTT. This encodes CASSKGGTYSGNTIYF.

As DNA, the CDR3 is TGTGCCAGCAGCATTGACAGTTCACTTCAGCCCCAGCATTTT. This encodes CASSIDSSLQPQHF. The chain is built from TRBV5-6 and TRBJ1-5; the D gene is possibly TRBD1 (5 bases). The CDR3 is 14 amino acids. The V end was cut by 4 bases, the J end by 6 bases, with 14 bases between. Germline V lookup: CDR1 SGHDT, CDR2 YYEEEE. Using reference TRBV5-6 and TRBJ1-5 for the parts outside the CDR3, the full variable domain is DAGVTQSPTHLIKTRGQQVTLRCSPKSGHDTVSWYQQALGQGPQFIFQYYEEEERQRGNFPDRFSGHQFPNYSSELNVNALLLGDSALYLCASSIDSSLQPQHFGDGTRLSIL.

This chain connects TRBV7-9 to TRBJ2-1, with TRBD2 matching over 12 bases. Germline V gene lookup returns CDR1 SEHNR and CDR2 FQNEAQ (reference sequence). The CDR3 totals 14 residues. Losses at the gene ends were 7 bases for V and 6 bases for J; bases not matched to a gene: 4. DNA for the CDR3: TGTGCCAGCAAAACGGGACTAGCGGGCAATGAGCAGTTCTTC. Residues: CASKTGLAGNEQFF.

The gene calls are TRBV7-9 and TRBJ2-1; D gene uncertain. Trimming shortened V by 2 bases and J by 7 bases, and 12 bases separated the two germline ends. This CDR3 is built from 14 residues. Germline CDR1 SEHNR, CDR2 FQNEAQ (reference sequence). CDR3 residues: CASSLSINRNEQFF. The CDR3 DNA reads as TGTGCCAGCAGCTTATCCATCAATCGGAATGAGCAGTTCTTC.

The chain recombines TRBV5-1 with TRBJ2-1; 9 bases agree with TRBD2. CDR3 size: 15 residues. Germline V gives CDR1 SGHRS, CDR2 YFSETQ. After removal of 0 bases from V and 5 bases from J, the junction contained 3 bases not matched to a gene. CDR3 sequence reads: CASSLDLAGNNEQFF. In nucleotides, the CDR3 is TGCGCCAGCAGCTTGGATCTAGCGGGGAACAATGAGCAGTTCTTC.

This clone was found a few times. V is TRBV28 and J is TRBJ2-7; D might be TRBD1 (6 bases). Trimming shortened V by 5 bases and J by 4 bases, and 18 bases separated the two germline ends. The CDR3 covers 15 residues. Germline assignment: CDR1 MDHEN and CDR2 SYDVKM. The DNA of the CDR3 is TGTGCCAGCAGTGAAACGGGACATCTTACTTACGAGCAGTACTTC. Its protein is CASSETGHLTYEQYF.

The chain uses TRBV28 and TRBJ1-2; D perhaps matches TRBD1 (5 bases). Trimming cost V 6 bases and J 5 bases, with 19 bases left between them. The germline CDR1 and CDR2 sequences are MDHEN and SYDVKM. The CDR3 is 15 residues long. The DNA for the CDR3 is TGTGCCAGCAGACACAGTTTAGGGGCGCGGTATGGCTACACCTTC. Protein sequence: CASRHSLGARYGYTF.

V is TRBV12-3 or TRBV12-4 and J is TRBJ1-5; 7 positions match TRBD1. CDR3 length: 11 amino acids. V shed 5 bases and J 12 bases; nucleotides not matched to a gene: 4. CDR3 sequence reads: CASSAGTDQHF. In nucleotides, the CDR3 is TGTGCCAGCAGTGCCGGGACAGACCAGCATTTT.

The rearrangement uses TRBV3-1 (or the pseudogene TRBV3-2) and TRBJ1-1; the D is unclear. V dropped 0 bases and J dropped 3 bases, with 8 bases sitting between them. This CDR3 has 14 amino acids. Per the germline V gene, CDR1 is LGHDT and CDR2 is YNNKEL (reference sequence). CDR3 in amino acids: CASSQDTVYTEAFF. CDR3 in DNA: TGTGCCAGCAGCCAAGACACGGTATACACTGAAGCTTTCTTT.

The V call is TRBV2, the J call TRBJ1-2, with 8 bases lining up with TRBD1. Germline trimming cut 6 bases from V and 2 bases from J; bases unmatched to any gene: 11. This CDR3 has 16 amino acids. Germline CDR1 and CDR2: SNHLY and FYNNEI. DNA of the CDR3: TGTGCCAGCAGCGAATACCGAGGACAGGGAAACTATGGCTACACCTTC. Amino acids: CASSEYRGQGNYGYTF.

V gene TRBV10-2 combines with J gene TRBJ1-2, with a weak D call TRBD1 (6 bases). The CDR3 is 15 amino acids. Germline V gene data show CDR1 as WSHSY and CDR2 as SAAADI. V lost 0 bases to trimming and J lost 8 bases, with 16 bases between them. The CDR3 nucleotides read TGCGCCAGCAGTGAGTCTCAGGGGACGGCGAGAGGCTACACCTTC. Protein: CASSESQGTARGYTF.

The J gene is TRBJ2-4, the V gene TRBV7-2; 12 bases match TRBD1. CDR3 length equals 17 residues. Germline CDR1 is SGHTA and CDR2 is FQGNSA. After removal of 1 base from V and 3 bases from J, the junction contained 4 bases not matched to a gene. The CDR3 here is CASSLVGTGGVKNIQYF. The CDR3 DNA is TGTGCCAGCAGCTTAGTTGGGACAGGGGGCGTCAAAAACATTCAGTACTTC.

This clone was seen a single time. The chain has TRBV2 and TRBJ2-5; 7 positions match TRBD1. Germline assignment: CDR1 SNHLY and CDR2 FYNNEI. Trimming at V came to 6 bases and at J to 6 bases, leaving 7 bases not matched to a gene. The CDR3 is 13 residues long. CDR3 residues: CASRVGQPQTQYF. CDR3 DNA: TGTGCCAGCAGGGTGGGACAGCCTCAGACCCAGTACTTC. Based on the CDR3 plus reference TRBV2 and TRBJ2-5, the full variable domain is EPEVTQTPSHQVTQMGQEVILRCVPISNHLYFYWYRQILGQKVEFLVSFYNNEISEKSEIFDDQFSVERPDGSNFTLKIRSTKLEDSAMYFCASRVGQPQTQYFGPGTRLLVL.

This clone was counted only a few times. The chain employs TRBV7-2 and TRBJ1-2; no definite D call. V was trimmed by 8 bases and J by 4 bases, leaving 17 bases between them. Germline CDR1 and CDR2: SGHTA and FQGNSA. The CDR3 consists of 14 residues. The CDR3, as DNA: TGTGCCAGCGACCATAACAGTGACGGCTATGGCTACACCTTC. Amino acid sequence: CASDHNSDGYGYTF.

This clone was counted many times. The V and J genes are TRBV30 and TRBJ1-4, with D perhaps matching TRBD1 (5 bases). Germline CDR1 and CDR2: GTSNPN and SVGIG (reference sequence). The V end was cut by 5 bases, the J end by 8 bases, with 18 bases between. CDR3 length: 14 amino acids. The DNA of the CDR3 is TGTGCCTGGGGCTATGGCGGGACGGGGGAAAAACTGTTTTTT. Translated, it gives CAWGYGGTGEKLFF.